What follows are 22 T cell receptor beta chains derived from one specimen sequenced in a study of shared clonotypes between healthy human individuals. Measured with immunoSEQ multiplex PCR; TCRdb has only the in-frame clones, and not every one. The data contain 2 million to 2.5 million clones, over 85% of them singletons. Sequencing used naive CD4+ T cells sorted from blood. Subset meaning: CD45RA+ positively selected. The receptors derive from a man younger than 35 in good health.

The chain employs TRBV28 and TRBJ2-5; TRBD2 aligns across 12 bases. The CDR3 totals 15 residues. Germline lookup yields CDR1 MDHEN and CDR2 SYDVKM. Trimming at V came to 6 bases and at J to 5 bases, leaving 7 bases not matched to a gene. Written as DNA, the CDR3 is TGTGCCAGCAGACCTAGCGGGGGGGCCGGGGAGACCCAGTACTTC. Protein: CASRPSGGAGETQYF.

The chain employs TRBV11-2 and TRBJ2-4; TRBD2 matches 13 bases. Germline V gives CDR1 SGHAT, CDR2 FQNNGV. The CDR3 is made up of 15 amino acids. Unmatched junction bases numbered 3, after V lost 6 bases and J lost 4 bases. CDR3 bases: TGTGCCAGCAGGGGACTAGCGGGAAAAAAAAACATTCAGTACTTC. Protein product: CASRGLAGKKNIQYF.

This clone was observed a single time. The rearrangement links TRBV21-1 to TRBJ1-6; the table's D call, TRBD1, has no DNA check behind it. TRBV21-1 is deemed a pseudogene. This CDR3 contains 12 residues. This chain's CDR3 is CASRQGESPLHF. CDR3 in DNA: TGTGCCAGCCGACAGGGGGAATCACCCCTCCACTTT.

This clone was counted only a few times. Other DNA sequences in this sample translate to the same CDR3. The CDR3 region is CASSPGNNSPLHF. For the CDR3, the DNA is TGTGCCAGCTCACCAGGAAATAATTCACCCCTCCACTTT. This rearrangement joins TRBV18 to TRBJ1-6, with D unresolved. Trimming shortened V by 2 bases and J by 5 bases, and 4 bases separated the two germline ends. This CDR3 has 13 residues. The germline gives CDR1 KGHSH, CDR2 LQKENI.

This clone was counted once. The CDR3 sequence is CASSYEDPSGELFF. DNA of the CDR3: TGTGCCAGCAGTTACGAGGACCCTAGCGGGGAGCTGTTTTTT. This chain connects TRBV6-5 to TRBJ2-2; D not certain. This CDR3 is 14 amino acids long. CDR1 and CDR2 from the germline V gene are MNHEY and SVGAGI. Between the trimmed V and J ends, which lost 2 bases and 7 bases, there was a span of 11 bases.

This chain uses TRBV11-2 with TRBJ2-7; either TRBD1 or TRBD2 may supply D (5 bases each). V lost 5 bases, J lost 0 bases, and 14 bases lay in between. Germline assignment: CDR1 SGHAT and CDR2 FQNNGV. The CDR3 contains 15 residues. The CDR3 nucleotides read TGTGCCAGCAGCATTTTGTCAGGGAGCTCCTACGAGCAGTACTTC. Translation: CASSILSGSSYEQYF. The full variable domain, completed using reference TRBV11-2 and TRBJ2-7, is EAGVAQSPRYKIIEKRQSVAFWCNPISGHATLYWYQQILGQGPKLLIQFQNNGVVDDSQLPKDRFSAERLKGVDSTLKIQPAKLEDSAVYLCASSILSGSSYEQYFGPGTRLTVT.

V usage is TRBV7-2 and J usage is TRBJ2-1, with D tentatively TRBD2 (6 bases). Trimming took off 5 bases at V and 3 bases at J, with 11 bases between the two ends. The CDR3 is made up of 14 amino acids. Germline values: CDR1 SGHTA, CDR2 FQGNSA. This CDR3 reads CASSHGGHYNEQFF. The CDR3 bases are TGTGCCAGCAGCCATGGAGGGCACTACAATGAGCAGTTCTTC. Combining the CDR3 with reference TRBV7-2 and TRBJ2-1 gives the whole variable domain GAGVSQSPSNKVTEKGKDVELRCDPISGHTALYWYRQSLGQGLEFLIYFQGNSAPDKSGLPSDRFSAERTGGSVSTLTIQRTQQEDSAVYLCASSHGGHYNEQFFGPGTRLTVL.

This sequence joins TRBV29-1 and TRBJ1-1; 11 positions match TRBD1. Germline loops: CDR1 SQVTM, CDR2 ANQGSEA. This CDR3 spans 16 amino acids. J lost 1 base, V lost 5 bases, and 9 bases had no gene match. CDR3 protein: CSVKRTGGSGNTEAFF. In DNA, the CDR3 is TGCAGCGTTAAAAGGACAGGGGGCAGTGGGAACACTGAAGCTTTCTTT.

V and J are TRBV5-6 and TRBJ2-7; a possible D gene is TRBD2 (5 bases). CDR1 is SGHDT, CDR2 YYEEEE, per germline. The CDR3 runs to 14 residues. The V gene lost 0 bases and the J gene lost 7 bases, with 14 bases spanning the gap. The CDR3 DNA is TGTGCCAGCAGCTTGGAGGTCCGGACTGGAGAGCAGTACTTC. Its protein is CASSLEVRTGEQYF. The full variable domain, in which reference TRBV5-6 and TRBJ2-7 provide the parts outside the CDR3, is DAGVTQSPTHLIKTRGQQVTLRCSPKSGHDTVSWYQQALGQGPQFIFQYYEEEERQRGNFPDRFSGHQFPNYSSELNVNALLLGDSALYLCASSLEVRTGEQYFGPGTRLTVT.

This sequence joins TRBV6-5 and TRBJ2-7, with 7 bases aligning to TRBD1. The CDR3 totals 16 residues. Germline CDR1 is MNHEY and CDR2 is SVGAGI. V dropped 4 bases and J dropped 1; count of bases not matched to a gene: 10. CDR3 protein: CASSSIPGQPSYEQYF. In DNA form, the CDR3 reads TGTGCCAGCAGTTCAATCCCGGGACAGCCGTCCTACGAGCAGTACTTC.

This chain joins TRBV5-4 and TRBJ2-5, with TRBD2 matching 7 bases. With 1 base clipped from V and 1 base from J, the junction kept 4 bases outside the gene matches. This CDR3 region has 15 residues. The germline gives CDR1 SGHNT, CDR2 YYREEE (reference sequence). DNA for the CDR3: TGTGCCAGCAGCTTGCCCGGGAGGTTCCAAGAGACCCAGTACTTC. Protein product: CASSLPGRFQETQYF.

V usage is TRBV7-2 and J usage is TRBJ1-6; D not certain. The germline V and J ends were trimmed by 8 bases and 10 bases, with 15 bases remaining between them. This CDR3 has 13 residues. Germline CDR1 SGHTA, CDR2 FQGNSA. Here the CDR3 DNA reads TGTGCCAGCGGTTGGGCCGCGAACTCACCCCTCCACTTT. Translating it yields CASGWAANSPLHF. The whole variable domain, filled in from reference TRBV7-2 and TRBJ1-6, reads GAGVSQSPSNKVTEKGKDVELRCDPISGHTALYWYRQSLGQGLEFLIYFQGNSAPDKSGLPSDRFSAERTGGSVSTLTIQRTQQEDSAVYLCASGWAANSPLHFGNGTRLTVT.

The chain joins TRBV4-3 to TRBJ1-6; D is perhaps TRBD1 (5 bases). With 1 base removed from V and 9 bases from J, the gap between germline ends came to 10 bases. CDR1 and CDR2 (germline): LGHNA, YSLEER. This CDR3 contains 14 residues. The CDR3 DNA reads TGCGCCAGCAGCCAAGTTGGGGGGACTTCACCCCTCCACTTT. This encodes CASSQVGGTSPLHF.

On this clone itself: Other nucleotide sequences from this sample produce the same CDR3. The J gene is TRBJ2-5, the V gene TRBV28; D is possibly TRBD1 or TRBD2 (6 bases each). Germline V CDR1 and CDR2: MDHEN, SYDVKM. Trimming pared 8 bases from V and 5 bases from J, leaving 15 bases between. This CDR3 is 13 amino acids long. The CDR3 sequence: CASSRGGRETQYF. For the CDR3, the DNA is TGTGCCAGCTCCCGAGGGGGGCGGGAGACCCAGTACTTC.

This sequence joins TRBV11-2 and TRBJ1-1; D is perhaps TRBD1 (5 bases). The CDR3 loop spans 17 amino acids. Germline V CDR1 and CDR2: SGHAT, FQNNGV. With 3 bases removed from V and 5 bases from J, the gap between germline ends came to 22 bases. CDR3: CASSFGWLLGTGTEAFF. For the CDR3, the DNA is TGTGCCAGCAGCTTCGGGTGGTTATTAGGGACGGGGACTGAAGCTTTCTTT.

This chain joins TRBV7-9 and TRBJ1-6; a possible D gene is TRBD1 (5 bases). This CDR3 has 19 amino acids. The ends were cut back, 1 base at V and 7 bases at J, with 23 bases in the middle. The V gene's germline CDR1 is SEHNR and CDR2 FQNEAQ (reference sequence). The CDR3 DNA reads as TGTGCCAGCAGCTTAGAGATATACAGCCCGGGGGGTAAAAATTCACCCCTCCACTTT. Residues: CASSLEIYSPGGKNSPLHF.

The V gene is TRBV5-1, the J gene TRBJ2-5; possibly TRBD2 for D (6 bases). Trimming pared 2 bases from V and 5 bases from J, leaving 13 bases between. The CDR3 consists of 14 residues. Per the germline V gene, CDR1 is SGHRS and CDR2 is YFSETQ. CDR3 DNA: TGCGCCAGCAGCTTTCGTCTGGGGAGGGAGACCCAGTACTTC. Its protein product is CASSFRLGRETQYF.

V and J are TRBV4-1 and TRBJ2-7; 10 nucleotides agree with TRBD2. V dropped 3 bases and J dropped 2; count of bases not matched to a gene: 13. Germline loops: CDR1 MGHRA, CDR2 YSYEKL. The CDR3 runs to 18 residues. The CDR3 is CASSQTSGPSRGAYEQYF. The DNA of the CDR3 is TGCGCCAGCAGCCAGACTAGCGGGCCCAGCAGGGGTGCCTACGAGCAGTACTTC.

This clone was found once. A much more abundant neighbour one base away suggests this may be a read error. J is TRBJ2-7 and V is TRBV5-1; 7 bases fit TRBD2. CDR1 and CDR2 (germline): SGHRS, YFSETQ. CDR3 length: 17 amino acids. The trim removed 4 bases at V and 3 bases at J, leaving 16 bases unmatched. The CDR3 spells CASSPVPGTNGNYEQYF. The CDR3 DNA follows: TGCGCCAGCAGCCCCGTACCCGGGACTAACGGGAACTACGAGCAGTACTTC.

V gene TRBV5-5 combines with J gene TRBJ1-1; D is unclear. Germline V gives CDR1 SGHKS, CDR2 YYEKEE (reference sequence). V was pared by 0 bases and J by 8 bases, with 14 bases between. The CDR3 is 14 amino acids. The CDR3 protein is CASSLVWAGTEAFF. CDR3 bases: TGTGCCAGCAGCTTGGTTTGGGCAGGTACGGAAGCTTTCTTT.

This clone appeared a single time. The chain employs TRBV6-4 and TRBJ1-5, with D unclear. The V end was cut by 8 bases, the J end by 0 bases, with 8 bases between. CDR1 is MRHNA and CDR2 is SNTAGT in the germline V gene. The CDR3 runs 13 residues. The CDR3 DNA reads as TGTGCCAGCCGCCTCAATAGCAATCAGCCCCAGCATTTT. This codes for CASRLNSNQPQHF.

The J gene is TRBJ2-2, the V gene TRBV7-6; D gene uncertain. V lost 2 bases and J 6 bases, leaving 4 bases between the germline ends. Germline lookup yields CDR1 SGHVS and CDR2 FNYEAQ. The CDR3 is 12 amino acids. The chain's CDR3 is CASSLPAGELFF. The CDR3 DNA follows: TGTGCCAGCAGCTTACCCGCCGGGGAGCTGTTTTTT.